This is a list of T cell receptor beta chains from one sample in a study of T-cell memory formation after mild COVID-19. TCRdb re-called the 5' RACE reads with MiXCR, one entry per CDR3 protein. The sample includes approximately 45,000 distinct CDR3 sequences, around 6.1% of them seen just once. Sequencing input: PBMCs or a T cell subset sorted from them (not recorded which). The receptors come from an adult who had mild COVID-19 (a few samples of this study predate the infection). Cell type and time point are not known. Both conserved end residues are trimmed from each CDR3.

V gene	J gene	CDR3 protein
TRBV13	TRBJ1-2	ASSSSEIGYT
TRBV19	TRBJ2-7	ASSRTSGEQY
TRBV9	TRBJ2-1	ASSVGPPLAGLQF
TRBV7-2	TRBJ2-1	ASSLTGLAGLYNEQF
TRBV30	TRBJ2-7	AWSVGGPSYEQY
TRBV20-1	TRBJ2-1	SAPQDRYNEQF
TRBV2	TRBJ2-5	ASSEETETQY
TRBV5-1	TRBJ2-7	ASSLAGGSTEQY
TRBV6-5	TRBJ1-1	ASSYSWTVNTEAF
TRBV28	TRBJ2-6	ASSPMEGGNVLT
TRBV5-1	TRBJ2-3	ASSPGTSGGTQY
TRBV2	TRBJ1-5	ASSEGVSNQPQH
TRBV30	TRBJ2-7	AWSGTATYEQY
TRBV29-1	TRBJ1-1	SGNWGLVNTEAF
TRBV7-9	TRBJ2-1	ASSLTGGAKEQF
TRBV4-1	TRBJ2-6	ASSQTPVRSGANVLT
TRBV15	TRBJ2-3	ATSSLGQGADTQY
TRBV6-2/TRBV6-3	TRBJ1-5	ASSSRPLPGRTGQPQH
TRBV3-1	TRBJ1-2	ASSGQNRGDYGYT
TRBV5-4	TRBJ1-1	ASSTPYGRMNTEAF
TRBV2	TRBJ2-6	ASSEGGGQWGANVLT
TRBV5-1	TRBJ2-1	ASSLIPRTSGGYNEQF
TRBV6-5	TRBJ1-4	ASSPGGSVEKLF
TRBV7-9	TRBJ2-2	ASSNLPAGNTGELF
TRBV7-2	TRBJ1-5	ASSLSGNQPQH
TRBV6-1	TRBJ2-5	ASREGTGWRQETQY
TRBV20-1	TRBJ1-6	SARAQGNSPLH
TRBV30	TRBJ1-5	AWSVQGGYQPQH
TRBV15	TRBJ2-1	ATSRDTSWGSGRDEQF
TRBV2	TRBJ2-7	ASRGTGGLYEQY
TRBV7-3	TRBJ2-7	ASSRQGGGTYEQY
TRBV12-3/TRBV12-4	TRBJ2-5	ASSLMGGAYETQY
TRBV12-3/TRBV12-4	TRBJ1-5	ASSYTGGNQPQH
TRBV27	TRBJ2-6	ASRLRYSGANVLT
TRBV18	TRBJ2-2	ASSGTGAFTGELF
TRBV29-1	TRBJ2-7	SVGRGWGYEQY
TRBV11-2	TRBJ2-2	ASSRTNTGELF
TRBV19	TRBJ2-4	ASSRTAPRDIQY
TRBV10-2	TRBJ2-5	ASSESAGGLETQY
TRBV18	TRBJ2-7	ASSPQGSSYEQY
TRBV5-1	TRBJ2-3	ASSFSTWDTQY
TRBV12-5	TRBJ2-7	ASGLATSGRSYEQY
TRBV5-1	TRBJ1-2	ASRNSALTGYGYT
TRBV4-3	TRBJ1-2	ASSQDGQGNYGYT
TRBV7-2	TRBJ2-7	ASSFGRARISYEQY